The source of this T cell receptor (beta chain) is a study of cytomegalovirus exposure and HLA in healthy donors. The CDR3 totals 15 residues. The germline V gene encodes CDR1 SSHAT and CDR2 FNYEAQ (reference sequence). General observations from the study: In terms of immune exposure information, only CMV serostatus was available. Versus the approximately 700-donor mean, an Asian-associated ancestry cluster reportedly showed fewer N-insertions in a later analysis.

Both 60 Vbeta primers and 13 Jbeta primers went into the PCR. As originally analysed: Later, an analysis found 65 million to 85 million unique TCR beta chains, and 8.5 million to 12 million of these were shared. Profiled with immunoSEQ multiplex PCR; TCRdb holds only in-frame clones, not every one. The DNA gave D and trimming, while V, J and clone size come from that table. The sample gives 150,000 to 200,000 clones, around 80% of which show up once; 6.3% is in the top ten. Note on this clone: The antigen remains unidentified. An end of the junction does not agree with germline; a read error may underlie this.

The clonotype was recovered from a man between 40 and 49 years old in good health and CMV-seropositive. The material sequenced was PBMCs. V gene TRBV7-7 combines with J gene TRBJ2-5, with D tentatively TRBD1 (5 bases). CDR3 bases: TGTGCTAGCAGCTCGCTAGTAGGGGAAATTGAGACCCAGTACTTC. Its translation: CASSSLVGEIETQYF.